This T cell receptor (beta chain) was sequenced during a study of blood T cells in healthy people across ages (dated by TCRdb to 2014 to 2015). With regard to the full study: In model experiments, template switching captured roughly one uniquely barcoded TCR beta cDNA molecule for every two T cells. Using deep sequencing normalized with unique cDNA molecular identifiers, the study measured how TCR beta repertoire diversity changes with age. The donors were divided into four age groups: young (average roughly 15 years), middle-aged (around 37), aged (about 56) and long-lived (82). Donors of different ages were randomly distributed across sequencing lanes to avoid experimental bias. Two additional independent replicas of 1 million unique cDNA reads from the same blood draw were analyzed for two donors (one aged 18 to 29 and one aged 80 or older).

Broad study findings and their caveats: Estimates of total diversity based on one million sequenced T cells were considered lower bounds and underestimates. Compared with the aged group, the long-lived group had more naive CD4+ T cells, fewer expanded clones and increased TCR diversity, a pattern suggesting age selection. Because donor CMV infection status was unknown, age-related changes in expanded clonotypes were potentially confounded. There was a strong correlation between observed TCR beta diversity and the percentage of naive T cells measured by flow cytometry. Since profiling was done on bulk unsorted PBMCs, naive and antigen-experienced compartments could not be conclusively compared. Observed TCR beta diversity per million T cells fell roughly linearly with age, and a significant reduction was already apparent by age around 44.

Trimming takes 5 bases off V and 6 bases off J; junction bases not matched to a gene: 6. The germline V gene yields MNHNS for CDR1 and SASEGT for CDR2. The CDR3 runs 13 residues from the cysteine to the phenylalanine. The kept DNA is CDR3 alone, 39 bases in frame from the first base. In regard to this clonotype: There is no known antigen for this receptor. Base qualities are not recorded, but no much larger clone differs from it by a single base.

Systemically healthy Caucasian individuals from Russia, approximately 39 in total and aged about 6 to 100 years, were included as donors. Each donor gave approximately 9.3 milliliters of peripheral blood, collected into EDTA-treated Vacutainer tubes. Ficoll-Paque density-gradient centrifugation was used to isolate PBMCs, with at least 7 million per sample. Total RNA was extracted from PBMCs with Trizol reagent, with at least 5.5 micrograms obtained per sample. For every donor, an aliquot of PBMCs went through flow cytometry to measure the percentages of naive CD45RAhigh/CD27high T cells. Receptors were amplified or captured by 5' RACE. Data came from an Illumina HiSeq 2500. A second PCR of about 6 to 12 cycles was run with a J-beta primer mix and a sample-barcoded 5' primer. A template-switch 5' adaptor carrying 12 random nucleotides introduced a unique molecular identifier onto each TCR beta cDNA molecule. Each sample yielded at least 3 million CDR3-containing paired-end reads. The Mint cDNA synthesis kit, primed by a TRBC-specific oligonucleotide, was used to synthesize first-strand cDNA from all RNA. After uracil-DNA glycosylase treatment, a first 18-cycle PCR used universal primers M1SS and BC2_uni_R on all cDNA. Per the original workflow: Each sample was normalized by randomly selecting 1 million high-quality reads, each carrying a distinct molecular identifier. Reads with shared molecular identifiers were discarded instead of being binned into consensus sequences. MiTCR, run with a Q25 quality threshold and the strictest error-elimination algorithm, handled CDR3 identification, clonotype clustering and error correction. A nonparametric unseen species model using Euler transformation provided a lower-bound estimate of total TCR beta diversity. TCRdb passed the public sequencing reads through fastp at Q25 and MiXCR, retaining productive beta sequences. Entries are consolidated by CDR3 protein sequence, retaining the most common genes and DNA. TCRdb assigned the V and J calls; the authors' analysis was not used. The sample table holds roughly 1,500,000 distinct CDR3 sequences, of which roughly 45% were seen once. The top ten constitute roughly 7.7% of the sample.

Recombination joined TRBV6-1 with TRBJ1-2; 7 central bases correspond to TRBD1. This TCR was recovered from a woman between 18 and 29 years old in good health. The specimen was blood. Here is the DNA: TGTGCCAGCAGTCTACAGGGGATAAATGGCTACACCTTC. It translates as CASSLQGINGYTF.